This paragraph covers one T cell receptor beta chain sequence. Its target is unknown. This sample is part of a study of beta chain features in type 1 diabetes. General observations from the study: Resolution of whether HLA type affects TCRB rearrangement was not achieved here. People with Type 1 diabetes carried modestly yet significantly shorter TCRB CDR3s in all four CD4+ subsets.

Trimming stripped 4 bases from V and 10 bases from J, with 17 bases between. From germline, CDR1 is SEHNR and CDR2 FQNEAQ (reference sequence). The CDR3 is 15 amino acids. Central memory, naive, regulatory and stem cell-like memory CD4+ cells were sorted by CD45RO/CCR7/CD25/CD127/CD95/CD27. All sorted populations exceeded 95% purity. Investigators reverse transcribed all isolated RNA, so they sequenced expressed TCRB transcripts. Assay: immunoSEQ multiplex PCR; the TCRdb copy retains only in-frame clones and omits some. This table holds about 24,000 clones, roughly three quarters found once. The sample consisted of Tregs from blood. V gene TRBV7-9 combines with J gene TRBJ1-6; possible D gene TRBD1, 6 bases. This sequence was found in a woman in her forties in good health. CDR3 DNA sequence: TGTGCCAGCAGCTGGGACAATTCAGCATTGTCACCCCTCCACTTT. Its protein is CASSWDNSALSPLHF. Full variable domain (outside the CDR3, taken from reference TRBV7-9 and TRBJ1-6): DTGVSQNPRHKITKRGQNVTFRCDPISEHNRLYWYRQTLGQGPEFLTYFQNEAQLEKSRLLSDRFSAERPKGSFSTLEIQRTEQGDSAMYLCASSWDNSALSPLHFGNGTRLTVT.